This T cell receptor (beta chain) was obtained from a study of blood T cells in healthy people across ages. Together with a sample-barcoded 5' primer, a J-beta primer mix was included in a second PCR lasting roughly 6 to 12 cycles. TCRdb reprocessed the 5' RACE reads with MiXCR, giving one entry per CDR3 protein. The profile covers roughly 1.5 million distinct CDR3 sequences, with approximately 43% appearing a single time and about 4.1% taken by the ten largest. Germline assignment: CDR1 LGHDT and CDR2 YNNKEL (reference sequence). CDR3 length equals 13 residues. Deletions cut 8 bases from V and 0 bases from J, with 9 bases between. This clonotype was picked up one time.

The chain is built from TRBV3-1 and TRBJ2-3; perhaps TRBD1 as D (5 bases). This clonotype was sampled from a woman aged 18-29 years in good health. Sequencing was carried out using blood. The CDR3, as DNA: TGTGCCAGCGCGACAGCTAGCACAGATACGCAGTATTTT. This encodes CASATASTDTQYF.